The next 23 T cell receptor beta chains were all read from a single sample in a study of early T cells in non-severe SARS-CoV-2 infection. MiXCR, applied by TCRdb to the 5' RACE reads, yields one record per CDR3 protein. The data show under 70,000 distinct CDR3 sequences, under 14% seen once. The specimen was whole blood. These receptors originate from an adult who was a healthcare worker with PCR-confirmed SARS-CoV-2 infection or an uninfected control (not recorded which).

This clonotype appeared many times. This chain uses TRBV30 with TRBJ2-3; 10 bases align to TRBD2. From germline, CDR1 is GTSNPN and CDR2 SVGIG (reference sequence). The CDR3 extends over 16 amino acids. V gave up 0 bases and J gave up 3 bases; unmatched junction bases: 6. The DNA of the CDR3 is TGTGCCTGGAGTGTAGCTAGCGGGAGTCTAACAGATACGCAGTATTTT. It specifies CAWSVASGSLTDTQYF. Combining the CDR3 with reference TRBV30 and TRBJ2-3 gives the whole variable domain SQTIHQWPATLVQPVGSPLSLECTVEGTSNPNLYWYRQAAGRGLQLLFYSVGIGQISSEVPQNLSASRPQDRQFILSSKKLLLSDSGFYLCAWSVASGSLTDTQYFGPGTRLTVL.

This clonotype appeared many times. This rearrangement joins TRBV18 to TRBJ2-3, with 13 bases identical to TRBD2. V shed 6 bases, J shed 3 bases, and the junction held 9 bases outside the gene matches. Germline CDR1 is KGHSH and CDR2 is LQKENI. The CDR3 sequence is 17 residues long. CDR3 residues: CASSPGLAGAGTDTQYF. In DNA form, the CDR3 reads TGTGCCAGCTCTCCCGGACTAGCGGGAGCGGGGACAGATACGCAGTATTTT. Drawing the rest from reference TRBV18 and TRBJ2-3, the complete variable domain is NAGVMQNPRHLVRRRGQEARLRCSPMKGHSHVYWYRQLPEEGLKFMVYLQKENIIDESGMPKERFSAEFPKEGPSILRIQQVVRGDSAAYFCASSPGLAGAGTDTQYFGPGTRLTVL.

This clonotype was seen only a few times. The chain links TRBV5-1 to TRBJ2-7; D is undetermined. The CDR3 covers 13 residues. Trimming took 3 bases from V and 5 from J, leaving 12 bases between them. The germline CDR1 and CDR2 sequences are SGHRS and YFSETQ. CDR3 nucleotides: TGCGCCAGCAGCTCCCTCGGACGCGACGAGCAGTACTTC. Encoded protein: CASSSLGRDEQYF.

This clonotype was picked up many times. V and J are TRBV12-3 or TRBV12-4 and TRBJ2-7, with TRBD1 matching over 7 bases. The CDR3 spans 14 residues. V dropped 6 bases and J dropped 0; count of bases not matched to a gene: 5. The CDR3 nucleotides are TGTGCCAGCAGCTCAGACAGGGACTCCTACGAGCAGTACTTC. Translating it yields CASSSDRDSYEQYF.

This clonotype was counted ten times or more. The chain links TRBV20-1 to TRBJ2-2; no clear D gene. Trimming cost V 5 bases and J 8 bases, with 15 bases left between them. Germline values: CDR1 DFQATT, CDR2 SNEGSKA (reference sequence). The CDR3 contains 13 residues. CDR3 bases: TGCAGTGCTCGACGGACCGGCGTGGGGGAGCTGTTTTTT. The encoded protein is CSARRTGVGELFF.

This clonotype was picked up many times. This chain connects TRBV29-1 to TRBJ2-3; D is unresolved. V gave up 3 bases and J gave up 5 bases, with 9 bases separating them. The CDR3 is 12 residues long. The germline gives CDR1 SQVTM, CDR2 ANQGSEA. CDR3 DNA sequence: TGCAGCGTTGATAAGGGAATAGATACGCAGTATTTT. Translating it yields CSVDKGIDTQYF.

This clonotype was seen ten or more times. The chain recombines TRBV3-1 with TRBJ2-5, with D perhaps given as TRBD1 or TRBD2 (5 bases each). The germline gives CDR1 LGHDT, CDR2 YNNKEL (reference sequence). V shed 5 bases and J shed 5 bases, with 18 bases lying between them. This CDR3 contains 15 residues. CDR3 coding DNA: TGTGCCAGCAGCTCATCTCTACTAGGGGCCGAGACCCAGTACTTC. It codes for CASSSSLLGAETQYF.

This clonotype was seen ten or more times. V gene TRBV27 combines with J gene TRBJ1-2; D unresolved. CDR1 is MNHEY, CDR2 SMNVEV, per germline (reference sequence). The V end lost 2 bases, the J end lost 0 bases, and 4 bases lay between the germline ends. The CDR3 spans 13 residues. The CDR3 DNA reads TGTGCCAGCAGTTTAACGTCTAACTATGGCTACACCTTC. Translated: CASSLTSNYGYTF.

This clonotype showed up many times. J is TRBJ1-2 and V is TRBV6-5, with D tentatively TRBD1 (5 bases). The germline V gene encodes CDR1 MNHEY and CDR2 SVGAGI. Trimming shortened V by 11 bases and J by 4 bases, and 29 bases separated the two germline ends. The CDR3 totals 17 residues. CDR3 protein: CALPAHDREGSGYGYTF. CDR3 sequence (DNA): TGTGCCCTACCAGCACATGATCGCGAGGGGAGCGGCTATGGCTACACCTTC.

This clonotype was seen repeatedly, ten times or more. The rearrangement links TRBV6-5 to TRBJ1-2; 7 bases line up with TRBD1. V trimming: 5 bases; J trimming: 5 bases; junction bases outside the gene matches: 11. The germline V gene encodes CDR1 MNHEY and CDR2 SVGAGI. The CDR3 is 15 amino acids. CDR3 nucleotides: TGTGCCAGCAGTCCTGAGGGGGCCGGTTCTTATGGCTACACCTTC. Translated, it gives CASSPEGAGSYGYTF.

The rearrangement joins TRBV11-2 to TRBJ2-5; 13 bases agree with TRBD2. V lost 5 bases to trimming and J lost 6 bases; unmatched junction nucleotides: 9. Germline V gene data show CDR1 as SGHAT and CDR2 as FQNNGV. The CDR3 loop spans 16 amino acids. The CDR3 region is CASSPAGTSGIKTQYF. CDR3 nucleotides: TGTGCCAGCAGCCCGGCCGGGACTAGCGGGATCAAGACCCAGTACTTC.

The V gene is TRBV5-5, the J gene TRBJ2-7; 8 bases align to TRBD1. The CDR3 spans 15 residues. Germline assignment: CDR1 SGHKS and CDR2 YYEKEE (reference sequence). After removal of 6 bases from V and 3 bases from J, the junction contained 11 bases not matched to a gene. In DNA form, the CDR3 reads TGTGCCAGCACCTCCCCCGAGACAGGGGTCTACGAGCAGTACTTC. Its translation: CASTSPETGVYEQYF.

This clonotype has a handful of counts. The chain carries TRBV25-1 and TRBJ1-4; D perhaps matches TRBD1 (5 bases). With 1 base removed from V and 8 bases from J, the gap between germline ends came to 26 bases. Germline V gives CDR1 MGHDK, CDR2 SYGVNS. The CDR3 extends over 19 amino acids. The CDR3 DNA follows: TGTGCCAGCAGTGAATTGGGAGGCGCGGACATCATCATAGGCGAAAAACTGTTTTTT. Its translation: CASSELGGADIIIGEKLFF.

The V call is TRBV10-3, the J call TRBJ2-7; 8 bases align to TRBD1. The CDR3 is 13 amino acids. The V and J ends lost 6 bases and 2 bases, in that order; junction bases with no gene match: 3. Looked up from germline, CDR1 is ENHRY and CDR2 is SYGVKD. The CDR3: CAIRTGAPYEQYF. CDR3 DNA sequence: TGTGCCATCAGGACAGGGGCCCCCTACGAGCAGTACTTC.

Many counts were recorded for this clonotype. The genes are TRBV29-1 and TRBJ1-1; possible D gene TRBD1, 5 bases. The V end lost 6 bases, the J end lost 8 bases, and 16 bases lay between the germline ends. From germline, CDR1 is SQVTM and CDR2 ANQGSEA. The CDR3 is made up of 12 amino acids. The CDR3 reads CSVDNDSPEAFF. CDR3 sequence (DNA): TGCAGCGTCGATAATGACAGTCCGGAAGCTTTCTTT.

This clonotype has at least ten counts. CDR3: CSGLSGQGVGETQYF. The CDR3 coding sequence is TGCAGCGGGCTATCGGGACAGGGCGTTGGGGAGACCCAGTACTTC. The chain uses TRBV20-1 and TRBJ2-5, with 9 bases identical to TRBD1. CDR1 is DFQATT, CDR2 SNEGSKA, per germline (reference sequence). The CDR3 covers 15 residues.

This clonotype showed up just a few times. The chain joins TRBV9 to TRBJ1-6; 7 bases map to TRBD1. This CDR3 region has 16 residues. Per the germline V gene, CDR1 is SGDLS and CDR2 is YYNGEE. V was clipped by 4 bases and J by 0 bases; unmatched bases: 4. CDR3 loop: CASSPTGSSYNSPLHF. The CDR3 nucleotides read TGTGCCAGCAGCCCGACAGGGAGCTCCTATAATTCACCCCTCCACTTT.

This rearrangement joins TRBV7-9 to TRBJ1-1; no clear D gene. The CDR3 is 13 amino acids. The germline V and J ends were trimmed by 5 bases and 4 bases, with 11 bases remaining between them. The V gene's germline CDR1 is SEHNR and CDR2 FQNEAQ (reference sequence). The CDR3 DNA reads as TGTGCCAGCAGCGCTCACCATGGCACTGAAGCTTTCTTT. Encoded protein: CASSAHHGTEAFF.

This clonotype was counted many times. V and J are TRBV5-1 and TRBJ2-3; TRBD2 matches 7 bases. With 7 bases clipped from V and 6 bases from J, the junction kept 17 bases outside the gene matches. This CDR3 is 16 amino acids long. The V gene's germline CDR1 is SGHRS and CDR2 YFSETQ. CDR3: CASYPSRGRATDTQYF. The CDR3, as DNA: TGCGCCAGCTACCCTTCAAGAGGGAGGGCCACGGATACGCAGTATTTT.

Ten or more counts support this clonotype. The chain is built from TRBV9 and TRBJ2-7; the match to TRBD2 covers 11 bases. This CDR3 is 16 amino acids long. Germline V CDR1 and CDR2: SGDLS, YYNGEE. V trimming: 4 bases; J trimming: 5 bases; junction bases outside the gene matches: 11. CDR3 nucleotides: TGTGCCAGCAGCCCTATTAGCGGGAGGGCCGTCGACGAGCAGTACTTC. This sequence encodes CASSPISGRAVDEQYF.

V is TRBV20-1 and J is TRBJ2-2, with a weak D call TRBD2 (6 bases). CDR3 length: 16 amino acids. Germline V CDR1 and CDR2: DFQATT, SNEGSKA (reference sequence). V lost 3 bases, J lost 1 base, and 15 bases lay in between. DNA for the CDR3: TGCAGTGCTAGGGCGGCGGGACTGATGAACACCGGGGAGCTGTTTTTT. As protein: CSARAAGLMNTGELFF.

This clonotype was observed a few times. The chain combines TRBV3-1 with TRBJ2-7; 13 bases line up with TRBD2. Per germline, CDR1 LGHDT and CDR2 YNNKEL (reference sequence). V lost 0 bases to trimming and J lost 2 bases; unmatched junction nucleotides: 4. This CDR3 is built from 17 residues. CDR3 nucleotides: TGTGCCAGCAGCCAAGATCTGGGACTAGCGGGACCCTACGAGCAGTACTTC. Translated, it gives CASSQDLGLAGPYEQYF.

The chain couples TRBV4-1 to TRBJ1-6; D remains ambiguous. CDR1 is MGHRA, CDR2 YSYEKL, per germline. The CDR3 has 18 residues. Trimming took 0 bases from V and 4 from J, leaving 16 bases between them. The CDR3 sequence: CASSQEGRARSYNSPLHF. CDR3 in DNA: TGCGCCAGCAGCCAAGAAGGACGGGCGAGATCTTATAATTCACCCCTCCACTTT.